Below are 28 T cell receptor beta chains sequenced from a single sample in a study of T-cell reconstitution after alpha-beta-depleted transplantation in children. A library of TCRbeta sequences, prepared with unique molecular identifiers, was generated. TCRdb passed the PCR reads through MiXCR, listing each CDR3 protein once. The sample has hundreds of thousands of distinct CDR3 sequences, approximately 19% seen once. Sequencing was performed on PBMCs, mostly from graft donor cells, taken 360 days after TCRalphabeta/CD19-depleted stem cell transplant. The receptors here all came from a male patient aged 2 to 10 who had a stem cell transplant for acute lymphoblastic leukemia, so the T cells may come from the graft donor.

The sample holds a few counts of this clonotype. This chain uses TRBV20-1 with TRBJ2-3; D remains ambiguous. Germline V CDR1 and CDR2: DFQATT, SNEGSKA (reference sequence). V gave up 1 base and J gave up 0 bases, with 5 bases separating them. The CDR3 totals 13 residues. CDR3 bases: TGCAGTGCTAGAGGTCAGAGCACAGATACGCAGTATTTT. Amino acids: CSARGQSTDTQYF.

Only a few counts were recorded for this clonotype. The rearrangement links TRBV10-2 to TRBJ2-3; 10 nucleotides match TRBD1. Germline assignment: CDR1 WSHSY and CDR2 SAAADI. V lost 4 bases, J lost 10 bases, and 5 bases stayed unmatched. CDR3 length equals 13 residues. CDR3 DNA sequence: TGCGCCAGCAGTGGGGGACAGGGGATGGCGCAGTATTTT. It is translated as CASSGGQGMAQYF.

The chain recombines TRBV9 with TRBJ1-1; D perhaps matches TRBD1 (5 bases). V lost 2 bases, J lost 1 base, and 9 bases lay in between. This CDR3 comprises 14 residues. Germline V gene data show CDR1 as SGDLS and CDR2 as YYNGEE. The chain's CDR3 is CASSVSGANTEAFF. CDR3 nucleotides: TGTGCCAGCAGCGTGAGTGGGGCGAACACTGAAGCTTTCTTT.

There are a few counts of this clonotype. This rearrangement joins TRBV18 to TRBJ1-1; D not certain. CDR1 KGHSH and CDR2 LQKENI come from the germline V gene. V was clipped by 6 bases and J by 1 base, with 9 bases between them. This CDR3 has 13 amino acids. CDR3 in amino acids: CASSSDQNTEAFF. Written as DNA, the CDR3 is TGTGCCAGCTCCTCGGACCAGAACACTGAAGCTTTCTTT.

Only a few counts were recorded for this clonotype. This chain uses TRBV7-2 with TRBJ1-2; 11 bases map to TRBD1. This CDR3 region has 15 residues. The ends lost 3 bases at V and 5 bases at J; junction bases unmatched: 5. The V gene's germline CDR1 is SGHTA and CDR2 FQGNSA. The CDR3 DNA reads TGTGCCAGCAGCTTGAGGACAGGGGGCGGATATGGCTACACCTTC. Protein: CASSLRTGGGYGYTF. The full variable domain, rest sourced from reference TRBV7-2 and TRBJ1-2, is GAGVSQSPSNKVTEKGKDVELRCDPISGHTALYWYRQSLGQGLEFLIYFQGNSAPDKSGLPSDRFSAERTGGSVSTLTIQRTQQEDSAVYLCASSLRTGGGYGYTFGSGTRLTVV.

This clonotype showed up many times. The CDR3 protein is CAWSWGTSEDEQFF. CDR3 sequence (DNA): TGTGCCTGGAGTTGGGGGACTAGCGAGGATGAGCAGTTCTTC. This chain links TRBV30 with TRBJ2-1, with 10 bases aligning to TRBD2. J was trimmed by 8 bases and V by 2 bases; bases with no gene match: 6. The V gene's germline CDR1 is GTSNPN and CDR2 SVGIG (reference sequence). The CDR3 totals 14 residues.

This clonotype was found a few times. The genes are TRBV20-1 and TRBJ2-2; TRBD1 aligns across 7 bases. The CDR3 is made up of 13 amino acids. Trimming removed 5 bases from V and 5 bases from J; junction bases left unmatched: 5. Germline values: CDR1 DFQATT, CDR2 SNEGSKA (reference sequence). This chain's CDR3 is CSARDRVTGELFF. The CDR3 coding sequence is TGCAGTGCTCGTGACAGGGTTACCGGGGAGCTGTTTTTT.

The CDR3 DNA follows: TGTGCCAGCAGCTTAGGGACTCGGGATGGCAACGTCCTGACTTTC. It encodes CASSLGTRDGNVLTF. The rearrangement links TRBV7-9 to TRBJ2-6, with a weak D call TRBD2 (5 bases). The V gene's germline CDR1 is SEHNR and CDR2 FQNEAQ (reference sequence). The CDR3 spans 15 residues. Trimming took off 1 base at V and 9 bases at J, with 13 bases between the two ends.

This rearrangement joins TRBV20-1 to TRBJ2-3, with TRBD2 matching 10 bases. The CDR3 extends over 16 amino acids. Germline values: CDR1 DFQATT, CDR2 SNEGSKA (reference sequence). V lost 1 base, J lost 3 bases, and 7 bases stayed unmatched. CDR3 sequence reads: CSARVPLSGRTDTQYF. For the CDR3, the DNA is TGCAGTGCTAGAGTCCCCCTTAGCGGGAGGACAGATACGCAGTATTTT.

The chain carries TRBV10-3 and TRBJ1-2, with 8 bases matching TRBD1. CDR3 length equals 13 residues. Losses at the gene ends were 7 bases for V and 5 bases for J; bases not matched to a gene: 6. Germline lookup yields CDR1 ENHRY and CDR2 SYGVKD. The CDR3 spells CAITPGQEYGYTF. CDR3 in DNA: TGTGCCATCACCCCGGGACAGGAGTATGGCTACACCTTC.

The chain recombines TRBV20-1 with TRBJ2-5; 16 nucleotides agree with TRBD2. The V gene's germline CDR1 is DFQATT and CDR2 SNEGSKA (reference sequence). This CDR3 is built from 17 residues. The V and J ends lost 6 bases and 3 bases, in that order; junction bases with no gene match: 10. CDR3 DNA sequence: TGCAGTGCAGCCCCCGGGACTAGCGGGGGGGTCGAAGAGACCCAGTACTTC. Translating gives CSAAPGTSGGVEETQYF.

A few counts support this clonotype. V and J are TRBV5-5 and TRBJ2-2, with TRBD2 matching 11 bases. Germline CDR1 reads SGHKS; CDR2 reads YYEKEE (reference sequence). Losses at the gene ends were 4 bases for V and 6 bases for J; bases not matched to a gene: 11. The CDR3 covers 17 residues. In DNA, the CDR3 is TGTGCCAGCAGCGTCCGCCTAGCGGGGGGATCGTCCGGGGAGCTGTTTTTT. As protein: CASSVRLAGGSSGELFF.

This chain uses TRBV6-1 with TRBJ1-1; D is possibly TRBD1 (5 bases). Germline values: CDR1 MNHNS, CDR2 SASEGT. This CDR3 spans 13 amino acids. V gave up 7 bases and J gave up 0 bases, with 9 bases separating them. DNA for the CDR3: TGTGCCAGCACGAGGGGTATGAACACTGAAGCTTTCTTT. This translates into CASTRGMNTEAFF.

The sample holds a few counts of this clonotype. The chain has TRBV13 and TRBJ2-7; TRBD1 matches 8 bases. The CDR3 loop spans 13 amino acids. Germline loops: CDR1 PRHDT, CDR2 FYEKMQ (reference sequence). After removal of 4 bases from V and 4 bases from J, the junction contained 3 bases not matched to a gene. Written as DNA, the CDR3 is TGTGCCAGCAGCTCCAGGGGGCGTTACGAGCAGTACTTC. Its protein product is CASSSRGRYEQYF.

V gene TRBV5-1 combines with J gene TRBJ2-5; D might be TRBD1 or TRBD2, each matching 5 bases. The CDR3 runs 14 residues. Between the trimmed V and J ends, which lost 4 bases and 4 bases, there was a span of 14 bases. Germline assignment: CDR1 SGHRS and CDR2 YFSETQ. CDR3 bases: TGCGCCAGCAGCAATAGAAGGGACGGAGAGACCCAGTACTTC. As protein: CASSNRRDGETQYF.

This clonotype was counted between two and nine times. For the CDR3, the DNA is TGCAGTGCTACCGAGGGGGCGGGGGCGGATGAGCAGTACTTC. Translation: CSATEGAGADEQYF. The chain couples TRBV20-1 to TRBJ2-7; D is possibly TRBD1 or TRBD2 (7 bases each). CDR1 is DFQATT and CDR2 is SNEGSKA in the germline V gene (reference sequence). The ends were cut back, 4 bases at V and 7 bases at J, with 20 bases in the middle. The CDR3 sequence is 14 residues long.

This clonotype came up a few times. The CDR3 spells CASSPEIDPDRDPSRSTDTQYF. As DNA, the CDR3 is TGTGCCAGCTCACCAGAAATTGACCCAGACAGGGACCCCTCTCGAAGCACAGATACGCAGTATTTT. The chain combines TRBV18 with TRBJ2-3; 7 nucleotides line up with TRBD1. Germline V gene lookup returns CDR1 KGHSH and CDR2 LQKENI. With V trimmed by 2 bases and J by 0 bases, 23 bases remained unmatched. The CDR3 loop spans 22 amino acids.

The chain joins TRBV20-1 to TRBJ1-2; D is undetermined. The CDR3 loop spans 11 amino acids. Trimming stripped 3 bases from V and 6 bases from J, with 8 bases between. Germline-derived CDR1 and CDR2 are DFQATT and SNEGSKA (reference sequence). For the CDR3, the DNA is TGCAGTGCTAGCCCTGGGGATGGCTACACCTTC. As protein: CSASPGDGYTF.

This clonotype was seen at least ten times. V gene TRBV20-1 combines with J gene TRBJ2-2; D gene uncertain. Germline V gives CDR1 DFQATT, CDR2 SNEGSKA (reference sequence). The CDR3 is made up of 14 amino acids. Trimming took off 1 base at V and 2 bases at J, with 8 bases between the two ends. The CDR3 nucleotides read TGCAGTGCTAGAGCGTATGGTAACACCGGGGAGCTGTTTTTT. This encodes CSARAYGNTGELFF.

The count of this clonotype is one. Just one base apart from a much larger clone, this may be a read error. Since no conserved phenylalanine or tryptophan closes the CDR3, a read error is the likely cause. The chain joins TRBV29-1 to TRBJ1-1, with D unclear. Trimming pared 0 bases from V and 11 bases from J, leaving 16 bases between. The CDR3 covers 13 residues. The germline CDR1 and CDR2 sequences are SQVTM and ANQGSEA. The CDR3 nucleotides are TGCAGCGTTGAAGATCGGACTAGGGCCGGGGCTTTCGTT. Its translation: CSVEDRTRAGAFV.

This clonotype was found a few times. In nucleotides, the CDR3 is TGCGCCAGCAGCATCTCAGGGGGGCCTACACTGAACACTGAAGCTTTCTTT. Amino acid sequence: CASSISGGPTLNTEAFF. The chain couples TRBV5-1 to TRBJ1-1; 7 bases are shared with TRBD1. Germline CDR1 is SGHRS and CDR2 is YFSETQ. V lost 4 bases to trimming and J lost 0 bases; unmatched junction nucleotides: 12. The CDR3 runs 17 residues.

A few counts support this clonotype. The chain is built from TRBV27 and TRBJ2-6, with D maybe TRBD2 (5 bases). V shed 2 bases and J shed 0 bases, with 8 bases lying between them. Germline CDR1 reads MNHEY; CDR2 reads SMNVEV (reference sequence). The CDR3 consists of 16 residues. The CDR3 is CASSLRRSSGANVLTF. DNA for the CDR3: TGTGCCAGCAGTTTAAGGAGGAGCTCTGGGGCCAACGTCCTGACTTTC. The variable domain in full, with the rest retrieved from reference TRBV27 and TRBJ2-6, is EAQVTQNPRYLITVTGKKLTVTCSQNMNHEYMSWYRQDPGLGLRQIYYSMNVEVTDKGDVPEGYKVSRKEKRNFPLILESPSPNQTSLYFCASSLRRSSGANVLTFGAGSRLTVL.

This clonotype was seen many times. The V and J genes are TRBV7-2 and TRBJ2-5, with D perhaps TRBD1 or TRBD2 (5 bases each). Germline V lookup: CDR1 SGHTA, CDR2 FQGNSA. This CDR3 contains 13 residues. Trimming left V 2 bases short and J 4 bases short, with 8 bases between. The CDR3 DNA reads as TGTGCCAGCAGCTTAACTGGGGGAGAGACCCAGTACTTC. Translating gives CASSLTGGETQYF.

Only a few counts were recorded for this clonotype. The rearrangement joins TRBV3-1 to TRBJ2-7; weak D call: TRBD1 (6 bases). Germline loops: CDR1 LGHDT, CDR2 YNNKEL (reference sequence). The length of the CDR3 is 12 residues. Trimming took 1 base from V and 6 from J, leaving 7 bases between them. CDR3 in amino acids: CASSQVQGEQYF. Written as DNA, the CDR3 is TGTGCCAGCAGCCAAGTACAGGGCGAGCAGTACTTC.

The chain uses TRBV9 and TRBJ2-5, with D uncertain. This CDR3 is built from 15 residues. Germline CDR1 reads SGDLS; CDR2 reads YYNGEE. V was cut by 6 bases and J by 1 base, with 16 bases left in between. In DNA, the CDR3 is TGTGCCAGCACCTTGTCCCAGGTCCCCCAAGAGACCCAGTACTTC. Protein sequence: CASTLSQVPQETQYF.

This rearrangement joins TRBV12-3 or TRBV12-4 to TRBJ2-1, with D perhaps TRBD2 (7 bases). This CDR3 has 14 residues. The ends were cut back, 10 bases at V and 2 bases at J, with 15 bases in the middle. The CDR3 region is CATLRGGAYNEQFF. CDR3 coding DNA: TGTGCCACTCTTAGGGGGGGGGCCTACAATGAGCAGTTCTTC.

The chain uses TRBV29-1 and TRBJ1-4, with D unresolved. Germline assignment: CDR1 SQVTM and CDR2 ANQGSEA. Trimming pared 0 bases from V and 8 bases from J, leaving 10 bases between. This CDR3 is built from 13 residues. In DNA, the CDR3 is TGCAGCGTTGAAGACGTAAGAGGAGAAAAACTGTTTTTT. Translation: CSVEDVRGEKLFF.

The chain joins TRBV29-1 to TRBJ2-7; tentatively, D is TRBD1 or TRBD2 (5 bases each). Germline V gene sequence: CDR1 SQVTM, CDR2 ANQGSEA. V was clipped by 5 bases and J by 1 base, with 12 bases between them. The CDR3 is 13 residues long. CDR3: CSVPGPSSYEQYF. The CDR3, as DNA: TGCAGCGTTCCGGGGCCGTCTTCCTACGAGCAGTACTTC.